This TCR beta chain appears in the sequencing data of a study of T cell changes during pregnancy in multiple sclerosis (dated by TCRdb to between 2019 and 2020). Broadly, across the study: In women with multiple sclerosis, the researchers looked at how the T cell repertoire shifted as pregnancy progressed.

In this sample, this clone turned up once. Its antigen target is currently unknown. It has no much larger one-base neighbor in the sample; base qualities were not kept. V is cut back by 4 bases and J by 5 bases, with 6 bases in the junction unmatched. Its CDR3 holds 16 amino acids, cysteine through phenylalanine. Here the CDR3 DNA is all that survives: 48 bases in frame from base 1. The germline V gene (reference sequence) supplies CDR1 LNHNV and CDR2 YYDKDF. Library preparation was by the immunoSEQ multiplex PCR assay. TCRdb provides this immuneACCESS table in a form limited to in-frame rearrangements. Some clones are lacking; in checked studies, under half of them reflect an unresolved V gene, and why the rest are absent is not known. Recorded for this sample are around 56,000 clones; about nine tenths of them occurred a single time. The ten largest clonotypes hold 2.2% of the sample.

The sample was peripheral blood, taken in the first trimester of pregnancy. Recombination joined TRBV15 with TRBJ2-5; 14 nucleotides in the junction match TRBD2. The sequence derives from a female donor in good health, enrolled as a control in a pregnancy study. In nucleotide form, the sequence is TGTGCCACCAGCAAAAGACTAGCGGGGGGGCGCGAGACCCAGTACTTC. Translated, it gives CATSKRLAGGRETQYF.